This T cell receptor (beta chain) originates from a study of cytomegalovirus exposure and HLA in healthy donors. Study findings and constraints: Another analysis was done later, and it associated roughly 15,000 TCR beta sequences with HLA alleles at 0.05 false discovery rate. Some public TCRs appeared in many individuals, while most sequences were rare.

With 60 Vbeta and 13 Jbeta primers, the PCR was carried out. Produced via immunoSEQ multiplex PCR; TCRdb's table is partial and in-frame only. The sample records more than 90,000 clones, 78% being singletons. The CDR3 contains 16 residues. CDR1 SGHTA and CDR2 FQGNSA come from the germline V gene. The V gene end was trimmed by 2 bases and the J gene end by 4 bases; junction bases not matched to a gene: 7. Notes on this clone: Its target is not known.

Donors in the study were healthy people who gave bone marrow. The sequence was obtained from a middle-aged woman in good health and CMV-seronegative. The sequenced sample was PBMCs. The V and J genes are TRBV7-2 and TRBJ2-3; 9 bases are a match to TRBD2. The CDR3 loop is CASSLRLAVRADTQYF. CDR3 nucleotides: TGTGCCAGCAGCTTACGACTAGCGGTCCGGGCAGATACGCAGTATTTT.